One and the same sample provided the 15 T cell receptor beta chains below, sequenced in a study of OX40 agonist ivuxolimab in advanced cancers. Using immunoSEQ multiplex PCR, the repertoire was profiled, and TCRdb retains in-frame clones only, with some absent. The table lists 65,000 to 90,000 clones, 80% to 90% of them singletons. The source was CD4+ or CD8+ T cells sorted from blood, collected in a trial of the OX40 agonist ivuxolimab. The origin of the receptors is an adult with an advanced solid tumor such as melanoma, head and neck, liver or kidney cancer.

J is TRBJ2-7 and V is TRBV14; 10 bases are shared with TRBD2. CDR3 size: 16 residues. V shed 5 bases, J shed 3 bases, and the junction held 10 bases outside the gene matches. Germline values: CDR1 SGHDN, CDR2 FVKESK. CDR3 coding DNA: TGTGCCAGCAGCACCGGGATGACTAGCGGGTACTACGAGCAGTACTTC. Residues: CASSTGMTSGYYEQYF.

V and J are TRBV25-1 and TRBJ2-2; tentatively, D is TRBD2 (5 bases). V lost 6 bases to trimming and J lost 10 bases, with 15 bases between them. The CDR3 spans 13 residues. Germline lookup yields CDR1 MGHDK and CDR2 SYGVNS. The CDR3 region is CASSPSLAPELFF. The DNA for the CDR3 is TGTGCCAGCAGCCCCTCCCTAGCTCCGGAGCTGTTTTTT. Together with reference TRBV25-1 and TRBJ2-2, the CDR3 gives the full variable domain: EADIYQTPRYLVIGTGKKITLECSQTMGHDKMYWYQQDPGMELHLIHYSYGVNSTEKGDLSSESTVSRIRTEHFPLTLESARPSHTSQYLCASSPSLAPELFFGEGSRLTVL.

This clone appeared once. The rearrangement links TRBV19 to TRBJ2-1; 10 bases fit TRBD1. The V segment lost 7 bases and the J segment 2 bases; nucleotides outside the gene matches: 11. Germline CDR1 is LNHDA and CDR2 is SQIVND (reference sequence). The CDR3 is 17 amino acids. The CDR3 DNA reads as TGTGCCAGTACCTCCCGGGGAGGGACAGGGGCCTACAATGAGCAGTTCTTC. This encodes CASTSRGGTGAYNEQFF.

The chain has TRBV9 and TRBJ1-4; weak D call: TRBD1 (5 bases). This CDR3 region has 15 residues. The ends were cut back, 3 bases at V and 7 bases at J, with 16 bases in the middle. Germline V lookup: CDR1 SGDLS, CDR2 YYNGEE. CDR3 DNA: TGTGCCAGCAGCGCCTCCGGGACTCAGGGTGAAAAACTGTTTTTT. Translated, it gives CASSASGTQGEKLFF. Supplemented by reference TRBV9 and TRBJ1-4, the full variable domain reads DSGVTQTPKHLITATGQRVTLRCSPRSGDLSVYWYQQSLDQGLQFLIQYYNGEERAKGNILERFSAQQFPDLHSELNLSSLELGDSALYFCASSASGTQGEKLFFGSGTQLSVL.

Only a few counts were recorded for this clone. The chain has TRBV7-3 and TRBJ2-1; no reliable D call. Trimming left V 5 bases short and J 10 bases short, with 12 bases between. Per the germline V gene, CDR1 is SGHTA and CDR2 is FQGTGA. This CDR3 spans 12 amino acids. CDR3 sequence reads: CASSPLMGEQFF. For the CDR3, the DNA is TGTGCCAGCAGCCCCCTAATGGGGGAGCAGTTCTTC.

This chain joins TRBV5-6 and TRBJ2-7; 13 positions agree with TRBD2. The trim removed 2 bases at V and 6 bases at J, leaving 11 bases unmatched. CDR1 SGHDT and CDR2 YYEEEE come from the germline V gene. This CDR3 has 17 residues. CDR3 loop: CASSLTLAGGPLLEQYF. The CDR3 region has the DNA TGTGCCAGCAGCTTAACACTAGCGGGAGGGCCCCTTCTCGAGCAGTACTTC.

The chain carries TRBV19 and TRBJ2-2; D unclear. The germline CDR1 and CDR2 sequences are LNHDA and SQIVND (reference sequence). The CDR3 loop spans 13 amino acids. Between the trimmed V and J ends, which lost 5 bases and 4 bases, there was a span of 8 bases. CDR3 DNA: TGTGCCAGTAGTTCACAATTCACCGGGGAGCTGTTTTTT. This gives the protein CASSSQFTGELFF.

The CDR3 nucleotides read TGTGCCAGCAGTCCAGGGTCCTACGAGCAGTACTTC. It translates to CASSPGSYEQYF. V and J are TRBV4-2 and TRBJ2-7; the D gene is possibly TRBD1 (5 bases). This CDR3 is built from 12 residues. With 6 bases removed from V and 1 base from J, the gap between germline ends came to 7 bases. Germline V gene lookup returns CDR1 LGHNA and CDR2 YNFKEQ.

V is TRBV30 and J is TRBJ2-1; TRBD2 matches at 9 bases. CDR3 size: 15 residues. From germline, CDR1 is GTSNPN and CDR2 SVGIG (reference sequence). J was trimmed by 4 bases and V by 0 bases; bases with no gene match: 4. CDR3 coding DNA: TGTGCCTGGAGTGTTGGGCTAGCGGGGTACAATGAGCAGTTCTTC. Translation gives CAWSVGLAGYNEQFF.

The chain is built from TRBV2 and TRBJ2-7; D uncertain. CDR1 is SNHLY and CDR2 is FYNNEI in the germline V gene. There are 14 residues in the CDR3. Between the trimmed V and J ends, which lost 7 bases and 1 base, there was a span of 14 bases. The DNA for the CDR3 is TGTGCCAGCATTTTAGAGTTAGTTTCCTACGAGCAGTACTTC. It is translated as CASILELVSYEQYF.

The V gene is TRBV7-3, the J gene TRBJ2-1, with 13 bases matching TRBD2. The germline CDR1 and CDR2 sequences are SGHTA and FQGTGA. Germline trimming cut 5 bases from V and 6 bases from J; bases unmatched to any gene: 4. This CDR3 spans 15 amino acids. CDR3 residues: CASSPGLAGVNEQFF. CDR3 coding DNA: TGTGCCAGCAGCCCCGGACTAGCGGGAGTCAATGAGCAGTTCTTC. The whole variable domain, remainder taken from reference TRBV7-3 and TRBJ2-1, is GAGVSQTPSNKVTEKGKYVELRCDPISGHTALYWYRQSLGQGPEFLIYFQGTGAADDSGLPNDRFFAVRPEGSVSTLKIQRTERGDSAVYLCASSPGLAGVNEQFFGPGTRLTVL.

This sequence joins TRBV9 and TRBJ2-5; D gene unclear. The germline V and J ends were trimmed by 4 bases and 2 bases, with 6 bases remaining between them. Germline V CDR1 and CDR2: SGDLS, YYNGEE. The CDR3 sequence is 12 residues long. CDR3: CASSPGQETQYF. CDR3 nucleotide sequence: TGTGCCAGCAGCCCCGGGCAAGAGACCCAGTACTTC.

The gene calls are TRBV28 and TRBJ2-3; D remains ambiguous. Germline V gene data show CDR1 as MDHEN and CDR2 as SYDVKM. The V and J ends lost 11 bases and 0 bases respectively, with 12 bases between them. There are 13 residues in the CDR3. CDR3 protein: CAALAVSTDTQYF. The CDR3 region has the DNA TGTGCCGCATTAGCTGTCAGCACAGATACGCAGTATTTT.

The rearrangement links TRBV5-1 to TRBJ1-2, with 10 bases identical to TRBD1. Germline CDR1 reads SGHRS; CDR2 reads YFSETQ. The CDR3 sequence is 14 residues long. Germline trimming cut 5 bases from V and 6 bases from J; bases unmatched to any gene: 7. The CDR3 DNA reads TGCGCCAGCAGTTCCGGACAGGGGGGCCATGGCTACACCTTC. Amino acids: CASSSGQGGHGYTF. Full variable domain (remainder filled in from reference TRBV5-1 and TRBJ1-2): KAGVTQTPRYLIKTRGQQVTLSCSPISGHRSVSWYQQTPGQGLQFLFEYFSETQRNKGNFPGRFSGRQFSNSRSEMNVSTLELGDSALYLCASSSGQGGHGYTFGSGTRLTVV.

CDR3 sequence reads: CASKGSPSYNEQFF. The CDR3 DNA reads as TGTGCCAGCAAGGGTAGCCCGTCCTACAATGAGCAGTTCTTC. The chain combines TRBV6-1 with TRBJ2-1, with D unclear. CDR3 length: 14 residues. The V gene lost 7 bases and the J gene lost 1 base, with 11 bases spanning the gap. CDR1 and CDR2 from the germline V gene are MNHNS and SASEGT.